The source of this T cell receptor (beta chain) is a study of T cells in Graves' hyperthyroidism and ophthalmopathy (dated by TCRdb to the late 2010s). Study-level background: Peripheral blood was sampled at the time of initial diagnosis, prior to any treatment. To identify TCR V-J signatures that set the groups apart, the researchers used a discovery cohort of 100 patients, made up of 43 with Graves' ophthalmopathy and about 59 with stable Graves' hyperthyroidism. Whether ophthalmopathy could be predicted prospectively was tested in an independent validation cohort made up of 18 to 20 hyperthyroidism patients plus 17 patients who later progressed to ophthalmopathy. The 100 or so discovery patients were divided at random into training and test sets in a 7:3 ratio. In addition, the study compared T-cell repertoires in thyroid tissue and in blood from about 6 Graves' hyperthyroidism patients. Following sampling, methimazole starting at 30 mg daily was given to hyperthyroidism patients, and high-dose intravenous methylprednisolone was given to ophthalmopathy patients. TCR Vbeta CDR3 sequencing of 120 to 150 peripheral blood samples (about 45 ophthalmopathy, about 80 hyperthyroidism and some 17 progressor patients) is reported in the paper. Overall results and qualifications from the work: No statistical method was used to set the sample size in advance, and investigators knew the group allocation. Most expanded thyroid clonotypes (frequency above 0.001) were also found in blood, which suggests that blood repertoires may mirror thyroid immune responses. In validation, the model predicted progression to ophthalmopathy with 60% to 71% sensitivity and 72% to 85% specificity, a median of approximately 6.5 months before onset. A model built on a 13 V-J signature distinguished ophthalmopathy from stable hyperthyroidism, reaching 85% to 90% sensitivity and about 81% specificity in cross-validation and 80%/75% in testing.

Stable Graves' hyperthyroidism was defined as no progression to ophthalmopathy during 18 months of follow-up. The hyperthyroidism patients were between 18 and 65 years old and newly diagnosed, with a disease duration of less than 2 months. Exclusion was applied to patients with uncontrolled infections, other autoimmune diseases, pregnancy or lactation. Diagnoses were established on the basis of clinical symptoms, serum thyroxine and TRAb, thyroid ultrasound, and orbital computed tomography. PBMCs were isolated from roughly 10 ml of fresh peripheral blood by Ficoll-Paque density gradient centrifugation. Total RNA was extracted using Trizol reagent, and RNA quality was assessed on an Agilent 2100 Bioanalyzer. The V end loses 7 bases and the J end loses 1 base, and a stretch of 11 bases separates them. The CDR3 spans 14 residues, from the cysteine through the phenylalanine. Only CDR3 DNA is held: 42 bases, read in frame from base 1. Per the germline V gene, MGHRA is the CDR1 and YSYEKL is the CDR2.

On this clonotype: Its specific antigen is unknown. No base-level quality is on record; no much larger clone is a single base apart.

The TCR beta CDR3 regions were amplified from RNA transcripts. A first-round RT-PCR of the TCR CDR3 used the HTBI primer set with the Qiagen OneStep RT-PCR kit. Libraries were constructed in a second round of multiplex PCR, after which size selection and purification were carried out. Libraries were sequenced paired-end with 100 bp reads on an Illumina HiSeq2000. The published analysis was carried out like this. SOAPnuke was used to process the raw data, throwing out any read that contained adapters or uncalled bases, had a mean Phred below 15, or lacked an exact constant-primer or identifier match. COPE v1.2.5 was used to merge high-quality paired reads, and clonotypes were defined as unique nucleotide sequences. Clonotypes were aligned to IMGT TRBV, TRBD and TRBJ reference segments using MiTCR v1.1. The analysis included only V-J combinations with a frequency above 0.0001, which together covered more than 99% of the repertoires. A TCS score was defined as the ratio of F50 (clonal expansion) to E x V (chaos), with BLOSUM62-based TCRdist applied between CDR3 peptides within each V-J. Welch's t-statistics and random forest reduced some 510 V-J features to 13, which were used in a naive Bayes classifier (R e1071). TCRdb trimmed the raw reads at Q25, called clones with MiXCR and kept productive beta chains. Entries are consolidated by CDR3 protein sequence, retaining the most common genes and DNA. These V and J calls derive from TCRdb rather than the authors' analysis. Across this sample there are fewer than 350,000 distinct CDR3 sequences, with over 15% seen only once. The ten largest clonotypes hold around 47% of the sample.

Sequenced material: blood. This TCR was sampled from a woman aged 45-65 years with Graves' hyperthyroidism. The chain uses TRBV4-1 and TRBJ1-3; the D gene cannot be named for sure. CDR3 sequence: CASTLGISGNTIYF. The nucleotide sequence is given as TGCGCCAGCACCCTTGGGATATCTGGAAACACCATATATTTT.